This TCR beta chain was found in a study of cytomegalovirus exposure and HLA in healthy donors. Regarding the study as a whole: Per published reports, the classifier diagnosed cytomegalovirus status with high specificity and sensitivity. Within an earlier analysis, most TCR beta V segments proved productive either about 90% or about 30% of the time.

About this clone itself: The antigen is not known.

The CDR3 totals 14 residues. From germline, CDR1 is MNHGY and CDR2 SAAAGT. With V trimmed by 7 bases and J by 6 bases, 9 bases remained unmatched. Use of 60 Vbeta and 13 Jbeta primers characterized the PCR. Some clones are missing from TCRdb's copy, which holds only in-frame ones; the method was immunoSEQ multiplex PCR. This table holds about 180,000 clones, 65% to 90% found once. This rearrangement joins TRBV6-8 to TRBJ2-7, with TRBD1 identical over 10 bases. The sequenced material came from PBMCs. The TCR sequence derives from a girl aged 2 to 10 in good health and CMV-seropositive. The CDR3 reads CASTGGTGACEQYF. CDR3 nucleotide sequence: TGTGCCAGCACGGGTGGGACAGGGGCCTGCGAGCAGTACTTC.